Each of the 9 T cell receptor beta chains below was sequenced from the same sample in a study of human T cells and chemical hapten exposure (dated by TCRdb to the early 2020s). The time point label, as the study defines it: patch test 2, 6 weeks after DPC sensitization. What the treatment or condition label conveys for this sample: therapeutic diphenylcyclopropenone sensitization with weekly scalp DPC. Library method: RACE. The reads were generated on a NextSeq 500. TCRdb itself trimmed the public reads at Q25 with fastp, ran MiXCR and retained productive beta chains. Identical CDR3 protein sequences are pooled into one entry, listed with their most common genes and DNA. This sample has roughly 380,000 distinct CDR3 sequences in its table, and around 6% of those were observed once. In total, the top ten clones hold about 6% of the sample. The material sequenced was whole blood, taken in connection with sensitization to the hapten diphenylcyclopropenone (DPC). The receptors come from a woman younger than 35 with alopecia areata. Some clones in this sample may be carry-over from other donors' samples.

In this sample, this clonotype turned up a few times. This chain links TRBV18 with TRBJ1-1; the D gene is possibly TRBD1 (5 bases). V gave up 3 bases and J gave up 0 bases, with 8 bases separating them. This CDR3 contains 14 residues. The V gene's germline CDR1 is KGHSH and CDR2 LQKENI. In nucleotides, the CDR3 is TGTGCCAGCTCACCGGGGGTCTTGAACACTGAAGCTTTCTTT. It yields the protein CASSPGVLNTEAFF. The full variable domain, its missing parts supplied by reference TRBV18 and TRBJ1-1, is NAGVMQNPRHLVRRRGQEARLRCSPMKGHSHVYWYRQLPEEGLKFMVYLQKENIIDESGMPKERFSAEFPKEGPSILRIQQVVRGDSAAYFCASSPGVLNTEAFFGQGTRLTVV.

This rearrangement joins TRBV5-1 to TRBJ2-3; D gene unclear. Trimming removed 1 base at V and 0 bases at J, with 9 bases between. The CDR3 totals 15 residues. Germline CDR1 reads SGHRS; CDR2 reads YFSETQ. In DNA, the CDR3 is TGCGCCAGCAGCTTGACAGAGCCTAGCACAGATACGCAGTATTTT. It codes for CASSLTEPSTDTQYF.

This CDR3 reads CASSLTGTSSYNSPLHF. CDR3 in DNA: TGTGCCAGCAGTTTAACTGGCACTAGCTCCTATAATTCACCCCTCCACTTT. The chain employs TRBV27 and TRBJ1-6; no firm D call. The V gene lost 2 bases and the J gene lost 0 bases, with 11 bases spanning the gap. This CDR3 region has 17 residues. Germline lookup yields CDR1 MNHEY and CDR2 SMNVEV (reference sequence).

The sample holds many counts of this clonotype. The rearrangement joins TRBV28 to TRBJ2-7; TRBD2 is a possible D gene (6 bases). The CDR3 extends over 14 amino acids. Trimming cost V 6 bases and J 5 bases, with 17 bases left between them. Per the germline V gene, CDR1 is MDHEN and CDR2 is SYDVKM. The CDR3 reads CASRSGEEVNEQYF. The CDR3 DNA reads TGTGCCAGCAGGTCGGGGGAAGAGGTGAACGAGCAGTACTTC.

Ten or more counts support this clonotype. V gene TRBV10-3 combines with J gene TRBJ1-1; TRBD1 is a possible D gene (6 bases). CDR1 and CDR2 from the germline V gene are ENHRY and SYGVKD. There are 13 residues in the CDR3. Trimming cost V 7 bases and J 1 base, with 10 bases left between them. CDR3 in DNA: TGTGCCATCACCCCGACAGGGAACACTGAAGCTTTCTTT. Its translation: CAITPTGNTEAFF.

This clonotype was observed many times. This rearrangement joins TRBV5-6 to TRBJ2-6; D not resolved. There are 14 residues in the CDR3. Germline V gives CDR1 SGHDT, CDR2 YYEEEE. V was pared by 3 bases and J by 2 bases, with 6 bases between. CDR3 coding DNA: TGTGCCAGCAGCTCAGACCCTGGGGCCAACGTCCTGACTTTC. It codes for CASSSDPGANVLTF.

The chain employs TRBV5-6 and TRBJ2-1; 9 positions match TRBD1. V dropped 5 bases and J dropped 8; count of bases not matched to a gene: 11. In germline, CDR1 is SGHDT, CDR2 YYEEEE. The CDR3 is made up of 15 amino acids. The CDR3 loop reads CASRVQGQGSDEQFF. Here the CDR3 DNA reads TGTGCCAGCAGGGTTCAGGGACAGGGAAGCGATGAGCAGTTCTTC.

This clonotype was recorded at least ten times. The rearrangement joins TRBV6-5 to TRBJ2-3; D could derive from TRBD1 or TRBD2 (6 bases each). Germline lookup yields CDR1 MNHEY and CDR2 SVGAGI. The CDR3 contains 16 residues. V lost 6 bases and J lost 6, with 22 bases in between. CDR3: CASSILLAGGRDTQYF. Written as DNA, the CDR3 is TGTGCCAGCAGCATCCTACTAGCTGGGGGGCGGGATACGCAGTATTTT.

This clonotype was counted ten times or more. CDR3 in DNA: TGTGCCAGCAGCCTGGGACACGCCTCACCCCTCCACTTT. Amino acid sequence: CASSLGHASPLHF. The chain carries TRBV7-6 and TRBJ1-6; D is perhaps TRBD1 (6 bases). This CDR3 is built from 13 residues. V shed 5 bases and J shed 10 bases, with 12 bases lying between them. From germline, CDR1 is SGHVS and CDR2 FNYEAQ.